This T cell receptor (beta chain) was obtained from a study of T cells in Graves' hyperthyroidism and ophthalmopathy. Study results and limitations: Using 13 V-J features, a model discriminated ophthalmopathy from stable hyperthyroidism. Peripheral blood also featured most of the thyroid clonotypes expanded above 0.001.

CDR3 length: 13 residues. Using RNA transcripts as the source, TCR beta CDR3 regions were amplified. HTBI primers were employed in a first-round RT-PCR of the TCR CDR3. TCRdb called the multiplex PCR reads again in MiXCR, with one record for every CDR3 protein. This sample has around 340,000 distinct CDR3 sequences, with roughly 20% found just once. Points on this clonotype: Its antigen is unknown. One end of the junction varies from germline; a read error may be responsible.

Fresh peripheral blood, under 13 ml, yielded the PBMCs. Sequencing was carried out using blood. The genes are TRBV12-3 or TRBV12-4 and TRBJ2-2, with D perhaps matching TRBD1 (6 bases). The clonotype originates from a woman aged 40 to 49 with Graves' ophthalmopathy. The CDR3 region has the DNA TGTGCCAGCAGTATCAGGGGACCCGGGGAGCTGTATTTT. Amino acid sequence: CASSIRGPGELYF.